Listed below are T cell receptor beta chains from one sample, sequenced in a study of T cells in Graves' hyperthyroidism and ophthalmopathy. TCRdb reanalysed the multiplex PCR reads using MiXCR and keeps one entry per CDR3 protein. The repertoire holds 390,000 or so distinct CDR3 sequences, with approximately 14% as singletons. Material for sequencing was blood. These receptors were obtained from a man younger than 30 with Graves' ophthalmopathy. The CDR3 runs from the conserved cysteine through the conserved F or W. The D gene is left open where the match is weak. Size tells how often a clone was seen (once, few, many) or the class of an expanded clone, and some rows leave it out.

>many|.|TRBV6-1|TRBJ1-5
TGTGCCAGCAGTACAGGGTTCGATCAGCCCCAGCATTTT
CASSTGFDQPQHF
>many|.|TRBV3-1|TRBJ1-2
TGTGCCAGCAGCCTTACAGGTAATGGCTACACCTTC
CASSLTGNGYTF
>many|TRBD1|TRBV6-1|TRBJ1-3
TGTGCCAGCAGGTCTGACAGGGGGCCAGGAAACACCATATATTTT
CASRSDRGPGNTIYF
>many|.|TRBV12-3/TRBV12-4|TRBJ2-7
TGTGCCAGCAGAAGAGGACAGTCCTACGAGCAGTACTTC
CASRRGQSYEQYF
>few|.|TRBV5-1|TRBJ2-7
TGCGCCAGCAGCTACGGGTCCTTTCGAGCCTACGAGCGGTACTTC
CASSYGSFRAYERYF
>many|.|TRBV27|TRBJ2-5
TGTGCCAGCAGTCCCCACGGGGGGCTGGAGACCCAGTACTTC
CASSPHGGLETQYF
>few|.|TRBV25-1|TRBJ2-1
TGTGCCAGCAGTGAAAGCGTGCGGGACAATGAGCAGTTCTTC
CASSESVRDNEQFF
>many|TRBD2|TRBV20-1|TRBJ2-1
TGCAGTGCCCCTTCTAGCGGGGCTTTCAATGAGCAGTTCTTC
CSAPSSGAFNEQFF
>many|TRBD1|TRBV2|TRBJ1-6
TGTGCCAGCAGTGAAGAGGGACAGAGAAATAATTCACCCCTCCACTTT
CASSEEGQRNNSPLHF
>many|.|TRBV20-1|TRBJ2-7
TGCAGTGCTAGGAGGATCGGGGAGCAGTACTTC
CSARRIGEQYF
>many|TRBD2|TRBV2|TRBJ2-3
TGTGCCAGCAGTGCCACCGGGACTAGAAGCACAGATACGCAGTATTTT
CASSATGTRSTDTQYF
>.|.|TRBV7-9|TRBJ2-4
TGTGCCAGCAGCTTAGCGAAAGTTTTGGACATTCAGTACTTC
CASSLAKVLDIQYF
>many|.|TRBV30|TRBJ2-7
TGTGCCTGGAGTGTATACAGGTCAAGCTACGAGCAGTACTTC
CAWSVYRSSYEQYF
>.|TRBD2|TRBV6-1|TRBJ2-3
TGTGCCAGCAGCCAAGATAGCGGGGGGGCCAGAGATACGCAGTATTTT
CASSQDSGGARDTQYF
>.|TRBD1|TRBV12-3/TRBV12-4|TRBJ1-1
TGTGCCAGCAGTCGACAGACAGGGGGCAATACTGAAGCTTTCTTT
CASSRQTGGNTEAFF
>many|TRBD2|TRBV20-1|TRBJ2-7
TGCAGTGCTTCACCAAGGACTAGCGGCAACTACGAGCAGTACTTC
CSASPRTSGNYEQYF
>.|.|TRBV24-1|TRBJ1-2
TGTGCCACCAGTGAAGTCGGGTTCTATGGCTACACCTTC
CATSEVGFYGYTF
>few|.|TRBV20-1|TRBJ2-3
TGCAGTGCGTCTATAAGCACAGATACGCAGTATTTT
CSASISTDTQYF
>many|TRBD2|TRBV7-3|TRBJ2-1
TGTGCCAGCAGCTCCAGGGCCGGGACTAGCGGCTTTCCCTACAATGAGCAGTTCTTC
CASSSRAGTSGFPYNEQFF
>many|TRBD1|TRBV5-6|TRBJ2-5
TGTGCCAGCAGTCCCTTGGACAGGGAGTTAGGAAAGACCCAGTACTTC
CASSPLDRELGKTQYF
>.|.|TRBV20-1|TRBJ1-3
TGCAGTGCTAGAGCGAGTGGGGAGAGCTCTGGAAACACCATATATTTT
CSARASGESSGNTIYF
>many|.|TRBV20-1|TRBJ2-6
TGCAGTGCTTTGAACTCTGGGGCCAACGTCCTGACTTTC
CSALNSGANVLTF